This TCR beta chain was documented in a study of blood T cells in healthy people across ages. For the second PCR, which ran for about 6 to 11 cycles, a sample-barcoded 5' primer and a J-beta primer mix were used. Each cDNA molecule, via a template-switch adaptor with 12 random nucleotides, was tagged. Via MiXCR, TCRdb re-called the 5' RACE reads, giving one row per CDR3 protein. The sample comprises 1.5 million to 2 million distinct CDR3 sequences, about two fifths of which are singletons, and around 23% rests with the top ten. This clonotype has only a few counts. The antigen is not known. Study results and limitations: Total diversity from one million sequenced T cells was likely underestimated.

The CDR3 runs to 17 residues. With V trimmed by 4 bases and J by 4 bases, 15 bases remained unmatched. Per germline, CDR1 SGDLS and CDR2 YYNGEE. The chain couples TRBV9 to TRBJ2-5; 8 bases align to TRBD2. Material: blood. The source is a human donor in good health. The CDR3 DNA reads TGTGCCAGCAGCCAGTCGGGGGGGACACGAAGTCTAGAGACCCAGTACTTC. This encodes CASSQSGGTRSLETQYF.